These 3 T cell receptor beta chains share one sample of origin, sequenced in a study of blood T cell repertoires in COVID-19. Repertoires were generated with immunoSEQ multiplex PCR, while TCRdb's copy carries only in-frame clones and drops some. The sample has more than 65,000 clones, 65% to 85% seen once; the top ten hold more than 5%. Sequencing was performed on peripheral blood. The source is a man in his 60s with active or convalescent COVID-19.

This clone was seen once. The chain has TRBV2 and TRBJ2-7; D gene ambiguous. The ends were cut back, 6 bases at V and 2 bases at J, with 5 bases in the middle. This CDR3 has 11 amino acids. CDR1 is SNHLY, CDR2 FYNNEI, per germline. CDR3 protein: CASSNTYEQYF. The CDR3 bases are TGTGCCAGCAGCAACACCTACGAGCAGTACTTC.

The chain combines TRBV19 with TRBJ2-4; 11 nucleotides line up with TRBD2. V shed 5 bases and J 0 bases; nucleotides not matched to a gene: 6. The germline V gene encodes CDR1 LNHDA and CDR2 SQIVND (reference sequence). This CDR3 has 17 residues. CDR3 loop: CASSVGTSGIAKNIQYF. DNA for the CDR3: TGTGCCAGTAGTGTAGGGACTAGCGGAATAGCCAAAAACATTCAGTACTTC.

The chain uses TRBV5-6 and TRBJ1-2; D is unclear. V gave up 1 base and J gave up 13 bases, with 14 bases separating them. The germline V gene encodes CDR1 SGHDT and CDR2 YYEEEE. This CDR3 has 12 amino acids. CDR3 coding DNA: TGTGCCAGCAGCTTGCTTGGGAGTGACGCCACCTTC. Encoded protein: CASSLLGSDATF.